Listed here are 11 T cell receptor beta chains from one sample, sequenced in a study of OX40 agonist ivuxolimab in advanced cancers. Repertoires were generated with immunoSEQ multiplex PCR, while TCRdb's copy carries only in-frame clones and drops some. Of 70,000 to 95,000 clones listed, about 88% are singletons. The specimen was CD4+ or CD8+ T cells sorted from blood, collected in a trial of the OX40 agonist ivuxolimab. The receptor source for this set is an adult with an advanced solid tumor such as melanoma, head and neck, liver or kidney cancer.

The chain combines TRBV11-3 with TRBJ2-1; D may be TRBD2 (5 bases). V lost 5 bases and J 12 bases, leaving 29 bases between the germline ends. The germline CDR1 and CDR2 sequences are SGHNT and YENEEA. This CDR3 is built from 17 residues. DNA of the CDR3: TGTGCCAGCAGCCCCGGTTTTCCGGGATTTGATGGCGGCTCGCAGTTCTTC. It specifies CASSPGFPGFDGGSQFF. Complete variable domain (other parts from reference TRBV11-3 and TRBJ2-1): EAGVVQSPRYKIIEKKQPVAFWCNPISGHNTLYWYLQNLGQGPELLIRYENEEAVDDSQLPKDRFSAERLKGVDSTLKIQPAELGDSAVYLCASSPGFPGFDGGSQFFGPGTRLTVL.

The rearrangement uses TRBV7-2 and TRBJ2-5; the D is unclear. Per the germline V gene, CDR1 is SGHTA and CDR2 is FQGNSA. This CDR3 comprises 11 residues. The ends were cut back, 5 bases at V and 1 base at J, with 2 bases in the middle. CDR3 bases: TGTGCCAGCAGCCCCCAAGAGACCCAGTACTTC. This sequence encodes CASSPQETQYF.

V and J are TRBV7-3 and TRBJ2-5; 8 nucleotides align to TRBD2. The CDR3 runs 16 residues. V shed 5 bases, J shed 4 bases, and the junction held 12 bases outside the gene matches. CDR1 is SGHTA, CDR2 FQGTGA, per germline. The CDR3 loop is CASSPSGAGGGETQYF. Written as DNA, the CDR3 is TGTGCCAGCAGCCCCTCCGGGGCGGGGGGCGGAGAGACCCAGTACTTC.

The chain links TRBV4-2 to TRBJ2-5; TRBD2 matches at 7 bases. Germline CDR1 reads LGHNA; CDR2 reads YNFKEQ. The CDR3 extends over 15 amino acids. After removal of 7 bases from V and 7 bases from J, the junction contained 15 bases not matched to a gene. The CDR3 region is CASTPDGTTKGTQYF. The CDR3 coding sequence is TGTGCCAGCACCCCCGACGGGACTACCAAGGGGACCCAGTACTTC.

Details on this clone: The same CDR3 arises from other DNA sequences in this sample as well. The chain's CDR3 is CASRNYGYTF. DNA of the CDR3: TGCGCCAGCAGAAACTATGGCTACACCTTC. J is TRBJ1-2 and V is TRBV10-2; D uncertain. Germline V gene lookup returns CDR1 WSHSY and CDR2 SAAADI. Trimming removed 6 bases from V and 2 bases from J, with 1 base in between. This CDR3 contains 10 residues.

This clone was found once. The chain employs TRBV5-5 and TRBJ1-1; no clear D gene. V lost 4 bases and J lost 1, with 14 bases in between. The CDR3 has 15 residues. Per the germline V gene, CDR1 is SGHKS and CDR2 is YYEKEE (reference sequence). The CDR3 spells CASSRLWVENTEAFF. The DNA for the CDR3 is TGTGCCAGCAGCCGACTATGGGTGGAGAACACTGAAGCTTTCTTT.

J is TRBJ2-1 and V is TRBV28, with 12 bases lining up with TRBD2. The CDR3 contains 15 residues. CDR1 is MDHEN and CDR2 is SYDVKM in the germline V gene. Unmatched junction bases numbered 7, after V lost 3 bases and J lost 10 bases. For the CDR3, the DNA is TGTGCCAGCAGTTTTTCTAGCGGGGGGGCTGTGGAGCAGTTCTTC. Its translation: CASSFSSGGAVEQFF.

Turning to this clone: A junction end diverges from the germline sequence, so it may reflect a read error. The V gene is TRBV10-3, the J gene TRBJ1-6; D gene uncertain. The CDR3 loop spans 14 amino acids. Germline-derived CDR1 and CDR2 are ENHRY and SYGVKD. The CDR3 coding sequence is TGTGCCACCAGTGACGGTTTCGGTAATTCACCCCTCCACTTT. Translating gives CATSDGFGNSPLHF.

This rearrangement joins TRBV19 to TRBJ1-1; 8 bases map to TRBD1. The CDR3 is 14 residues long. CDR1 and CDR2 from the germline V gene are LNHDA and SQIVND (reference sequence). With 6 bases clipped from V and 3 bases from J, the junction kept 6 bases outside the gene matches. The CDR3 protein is CASSYRGGDTEAFF. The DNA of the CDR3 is TGTGCCAGTAGCTACAGGGGGGGCGACACTGAAGCTTTCTTT.

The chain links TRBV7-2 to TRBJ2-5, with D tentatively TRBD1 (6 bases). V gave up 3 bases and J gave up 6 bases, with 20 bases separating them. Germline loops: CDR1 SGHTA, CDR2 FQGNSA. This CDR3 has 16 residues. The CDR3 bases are TGTGCCAGCAGCTTGGAGGCACAGGGCGGGTTGAAGACCCAGTACTTC. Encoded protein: CASSLEAQGGLKTQYF. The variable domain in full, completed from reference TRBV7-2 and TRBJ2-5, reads GAGVSQSPSNKVTEKGKDVELRCDPISGHTALYWYRQSLGQGLEFLIYFQGNSAPDKSGLPSDRFSAERTGGSVSTLTIQRTQQEDSAVYLCASSLEAQGGLKTQYFGPGTRLLVL.

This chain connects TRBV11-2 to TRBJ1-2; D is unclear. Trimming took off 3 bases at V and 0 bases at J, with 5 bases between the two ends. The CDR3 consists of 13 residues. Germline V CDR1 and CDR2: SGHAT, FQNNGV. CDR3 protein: CASSFAANYGYTF. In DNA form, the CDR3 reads TGTGCCAGCAGCTTCGCCGCTAACTATGGCTACACCTTC. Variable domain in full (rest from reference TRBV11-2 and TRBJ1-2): EAGVAQSPRYKIIEKRQSVAFWCNPISGHATLYWYQQILGQGPKLLIQFQNNGVVDDSQLPKDRFSAERLKGVDSTLKIQPAKLEDSAVYLCASSFAANYGYTFGSGTRLTVV.